The next 6 T cell receptor beta chains were all read from a single sample in a study of T cell responses to AZD1222 COVID-19 vaccine. Assay: immunoSEQ multiplex PCR; the TCRdb copy retains only in-frame clones and omits some. The sample has about 93,000 clones; roughly 89% are singletons. Sequencing was performed on peripheral blood, taken on day 0 of MenACWY control vaccination. Every receptor here comes from an adult in good health.

The chain carries TRBV7-9 and TRBJ1-4; TRBD1 aligns across 7 bases. Germline trimming cut 4 bases from V and 2 bases from J; bases unmatched to any gene: 1. This CDR3 region has 14 residues. Germline assignment: CDR1 SEHNR and CDR2 FQNEAQ (reference sequence). The CDR3 spells CASSSGQTNEKLFF. In DNA, the CDR3 is TGTGCCAGCAGCTCGGGACAGACTAATGAAAAACTGTTTTTT.

The V and J genes are TRBV4-1 and TRBJ1-5; D uncertain. CDR1 MGHRA and CDR2 YSYEKL come from the germline V gene. The CDR3 runs to 13 residues. Between the trimmed V and J ends, which lost 1 base and 4 bases, there was a span of 5 bases. The CDR3 protein is CASSQGANQPQHF. CDR3 bases: TGCGCCAGCAGCCAAGGAGCAAATCAGCCCCAGCATTTT.

The genes are TRBV6-5 and TRBJ1-5; D unresolved. Germline V gene lookup returns CDR1 MNHEY and CDR2 SVGAGI. With 0 bases removed from V and 0 bases from J, the gap between germline ends came to 6 bases. The CDR3 has 15 amino acids. The CDR3 coding sequence is TGTGCCAGCAGTTACTCGATTTATAGCAATCAGCCCCAGCATTTT. It translates to CASSYSIYSNQPQHF.

This chain joins TRBV7-9 and TRBJ1-4; no reliable D call. The CDR3 is 12 residues long. Germline V gene data show CDR1 as SEHNR and CDR2 as FQNEAQ (reference sequence). Trimming shortened V by 1 base and J by 8 bases, and 5 bases separated the two germline ends. CDR3: CASSLGGEKLFF. CDR3 coding DNA: TGTGCCAGCAGCTTAGGAGGCGAAAAACTGTTTTTT.

The genes are TRBV19 and TRBJ1-3; the D is unclear. This CDR3 spans 14 amino acids. Trimming cost V 4 bases and J 1 base, with 8 bases left between them. From germline, CDR1 is LNHDA and CDR2 SQIVND (reference sequence). This CDR3 reads CASSTRGSGNTIYF. The CDR3 nucleotides are TGTGCCAGTAGTACCCGGGGATCTGGAAACACCATATATTTT.

The V call is TRBV12-3 or TRBV12-4, the J call TRBJ2-5; D not certain. The V gene lost 5 bases and the J gene lost 7 bases, with 11 bases spanning the gap. This CDR3 has 12 amino acids. CDR3 bases: TGTGCCAGCAGTAACGGTCCCGGGACCCAGTACTTC. This sequence encodes CASSNGPGTQYF.